A single sample gave rise to the 14 T cell receptor beta chains below, sequenced in a study of early T cells in non-severe SARS-CoV-2 infection. TCRdb passed the 5' RACE reads through MiXCR, listing each CDR3 protein once. The sample includes about 30,000 distinct CDR3 sequences, around 4.2% of them seen just once. The sequenced sample consisted of whole blood. Source of these receptors: an adult who was a healthcare worker with PCR-confirmed SARS-CoV-2 infection or an uninfected control (not recorded which).

This clonotype was recorded at least ten times. This rearrangement joins TRBV30 to TRBJ1-1; 7 bases agree with TRBD1. Germline CDR1 is GTSNPN and CDR2 is SVGIG (reference sequence). The CDR3 contains 14 residues. The J segment lost 1 base and the V segment lost 3 bases, leaving 5 bases of the junction unmatched. The CDR3, as DNA: TGTGCCTGGAGGTCCGACAGGGCGAACACTGAAGCTTTCTTT. Its protein is CAWRSDRANTEAFF.

The chain is built from TRBV12-3 or TRBV12-4 and TRBJ1-5; D possibly corresponds to TRBD1 (5 bases). The CDR3 loop spans 16 amino acids. Trimming removed 3 bases at V and 2 bases at J, with 14 bases between. The CDR3 spells CASSLGREFGNQPQHF. The CDR3 bases are TGTGCCAGCAGTTTGGGCAGGGAGTTCGGCAATCAGCCCCAGCATTTT.

The table lists this clonotype with many counts. The chain combines TRBV4-1 with TRBJ1-1; D gene uncertain. The V end lost 2 bases, the J end lost 1 base, and 5 bases lay between the germline ends. The CDR3 extends over 13 amino acids. CDR1 and CDR2 (germline): MGHRA, YSYEKL. The chain's CDR3 is CASSQRENTEAFF. In DNA, the CDR3 is TGCGCCAGCAGCCAACGAGAGAACACTGAAGCTTTCTTT.

The table lists this clonotype with many counts. The chain carries TRBV2 and TRBJ1-6, with 8 bases fitting TRBD1. V gave up 6 bases and J gave up 4 bases; unmatched junction bases: 8. In germline, CDR1 is SNHLY, CDR2 FYNNEI. The CDR3 sequence is 16 residues long. The CDR3 spells CASSETGGAYNSPLHF. The CDR3 nucleotides read TGTGCCAGCAGCGAAACAGGGGGTGCTTATAATTCACCCCTCCACTTT.

This clonotype occurred many times. The chain combines TRBV6-5 with TRBJ1-6; D ambiguous. Between the trimmed V and J ends, which lost 4 bases and 7 bases, there was a span of 5 bases. Germline lookup yields CDR1 MNHEY and CDR2 SVGAGI. This CDR3 is built from 12 residues. The DNA for the CDR3 is TGTGCCAGCAGTTCGGGGAATTCACCCCTCCACTTT. This codes for CASSSGNSPLHF.

This clonotype came up many times. The J gene is TRBJ2-7, the V gene TRBV25-1; tentative D call: TRBD2 (6 bases). The CDR3 consists of 13 residues. Germline CDR1 is MGHDK and CDR2 is SYGVNS. V was clipped by 4 bases and J by 3 bases, with 10 bases between them. The CDR3 coding sequence is TGTGCCAGCAGTGCGACGGGGGTCTACGAGCAGTACTTC. Its translation: CASSATGVYEQYF.

This clonotype appeared many times. This chain links TRBV18 with TRBJ2-1; TRBD1 matches 9 bases. V dropped 2 bases and J dropped 8; count of bases not matched to a gene: 1. The CDR3 covers 13 residues. Germline CDR1 is KGHSH and CDR2 is LQKENI. The CDR3 bases are TGTGCCAGCTCACCAAGGACAGGGGATGAGCAGTTCTTC. It is translated as CASSPRTGDEQFF.

This clonotype has ten or more counts. V and J are TRBV29-1 and TRBJ1-2; D unclear. The V gene's germline CDR1 is SQVTM and CDR2 ANQGSEA. With 6 bases removed from V and 4 bases from J, the gap between germline ends came to 18 bases. This CDR3 comprises 14 residues. This chain's CDR3 is CSVDWVKEGYGYTF. The CDR3 nucleotides read TGCAGCGTCGACTGGGTCAAGGAGGGCTATGGCTACACCTTC.

This clonotype was counted ten times or more. This chain links TRBV20-1 with TRBJ1-2; 7 nucleotides match TRBD1. The CDR3 consists of 12 residues. CDR1 is DFQATT and CDR2 is SNEGSKA in the germline V gene (reference sequence). V lost 4 bases to trimming and J lost 4 bases; unmatched junction nucleotides: 3. The CDR3 is CSATGTAYGYTF. The CDR3 bases are TGCAGTGCTACTGGGACAGCCTATGGCTACACCTTC.

This clonotype has just a few counts. The chain uses TRBV5-1 and TRBJ2-5; 7 bases map to TRBD1. The germline gives CDR1 SGHRS, CDR2 YFSETQ. Losses at the gene ends were 0 bases for V and 7 bases for J; bases not matched to a gene: 9. The CDR3 has 15 amino acids. The CDR3 reads CASSLGGQAPGTQYF. The CDR3 region has the DNA TGCGCCAGCAGCTTGGGAGGACAGGCCCCAGGGACCCAGTACTTC.

This clonotype has only a few counts. The chain joins TRBV7-9 to TRBJ2-7; D unclear. Between the trimmed V and J ends, which lost 2 bases and 2 bases, there was a span of 10 bases. The CDR3 sequence is 14 residues long. Germline CDR1 and CDR2: SEHNR and FQNEAQ (reference sequence). DNA for the CDR3: TGTGCCAGCAGCTTAAGCATCGTCCCCTACGAGCAGTACTTC. Protein product: CASSLSIVPYEQYF. The whole variable domain, filled in from reference TRBV7-9 and TRBJ2-7, reads DTGVSQNPRHKITKRGQNVTFRCDPISEHNRLYWYRQTLGQGPEFLTYFQNEAQLEKSRLLSDRFSAERPKGSFSTLEIQRTEQGDSAMYLCASSLSIVPYEQYFGPGTRLTVT.

This sequence joins TRBV29-1 and TRBJ2-7; 11 nucleotides align to TRBD1. The CDR3 is 11 amino acids. The V segment lost 8 bases and the J segment 9 bases; nucleotides outside the gene matches: 6. Germline lookup yields CDR1 SQVTM and CDR2 ANQGSEA. This CDR3 is CSTGQGDRQYF. For the CDR3, the DNA is TGCAGCACGGGACAGGGGGACCGGCAGTACTTC.

This clonotype showed up many times. The chain has TRBV11-2 and TRBJ2-7; the D call may be TRBD1 or TRBD2 (5 bases each). Germline CDR1 reads SGHAT; CDR2 reads FQNNGV. The CDR3 is 16 residues long. V was clipped by 5 bases and J by 3 bases, with 20 bases between them. CDR3 protein: CASSNPPGRTHYEQYF. DNA for the CDR3: TGTGCCAGCAGCAACCCACCGGGACGGACCCACTACGAGCAGTACTTC.

Ten or more counts support this clonotype. The rearrangement links TRBV5-1 to TRBJ2-2; a weak D match, TRBD2 (5 bases). V gave up 4 bases and J gave up 1 base, with 11 bases separating them. The CDR3 is 15 amino acids. From germline, CDR1 is SGHRS and CDR2 YFSETQ. CDR3: CASSPGSVNTGELFF. CDR3 coding DNA: TGCGCCAGCAGCCCTGGGAGCGTGAACACCGGGGAGCTGTTTTTT. The entire variable domain, with the rest obtained from reference TRBV5-1 and TRBJ2-2, is as follows: KAGVTQTPRYLIKTRGQQVTLSCSPISGHRSVSWYQQTPGQGLQFLFEYFSETQRNKGNFPGRFSGRQFSNSRSEMNVSTLELGDSALYLCASSPGSVNTGELFFGEGSRLTVL.